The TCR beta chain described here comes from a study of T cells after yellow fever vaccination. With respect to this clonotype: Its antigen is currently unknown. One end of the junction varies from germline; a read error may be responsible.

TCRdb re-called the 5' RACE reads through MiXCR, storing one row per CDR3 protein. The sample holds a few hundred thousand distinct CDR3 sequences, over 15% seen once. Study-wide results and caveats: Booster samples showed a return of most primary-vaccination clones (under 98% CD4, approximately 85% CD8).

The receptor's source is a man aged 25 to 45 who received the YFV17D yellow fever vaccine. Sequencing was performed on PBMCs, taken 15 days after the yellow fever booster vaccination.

This chain's CDR3 is CVSSLSRQVANTIYF. DNA of the CDR3: TGTGTCAGCAGTTTATCCAGACAGGTCGCGAACACCATATATTTT. The chain employs TRBV12-3 or TRBV12-4 and TRBJ1-3, with D perhaps TRBD1 (6 bases). The CDR3 has 15 residues.